This T cell receptor beta chain was obtained from a study of blood T cell repertoires in COVID-19. Study-wide context: Samples of COVID-19 (acute and convalescent) were obtained from the United States, Italy and Spain. T cells, B-cell-depleted T cells, or PBMCs supplied cDNA or gDNA.

This CDR3 is 14 amino acids long. CDR1 and CDR2 (germline): SGHRS, YFSETQ. After removal of 4 bases from V and 4 bases from J, the junction contained 7 bases not matched to a gene. Participant-given clinical history determined each cohort assignment. In the authors' methods: The assay estimated nucleated cells by amplifying reference gene primers. Clones were read by immunoSEQ multiplex PCR, and TCRdb kept only the in-frame ones, dropping some. D and trimming come from the DNA, and the V and J calls and clone size come from that table. The sample includes about 280,000 clones, 75% to 95% seen only once; the top ten take about 3%.

The chain is built from TRBV5-1 and TRBJ1-1, with 7 bases matching TRBD1. Sequencing was carried out using PBMCs or T cells enriched from blood (not recorded which). The clonotype was recovered from a man aged 35 to 55 who had been exposed to COVID-19. CDR3 sequence reads: CASSKDRAGTEAFF. The CDR3 DNA sequence: TGCGCCAGCAGCAAAGACAGGGCAGGCACTGAAGCTTTCTTT.